This T cell receptor beta chain was recovered during a study of T cell changes during pregnancy in multiple sclerosis (dated by TCRdb to the late 2010s). The study in broad terms: In women with multiple sclerosis, the researchers looked at how the T cell repertoire shifted as pregnancy progressed.

Libraries came from the immunoSEQ multiplex PCR assay. TCRdb limited this immuneACCESS table to in-frame rearrangements with V and J called. A share of clones is missing; checked studies link under half to unresolved V genes, and the rest is unexplained. Recorded for this sample are tens of thousands of clones; around 95% of them occurred a single time. Around 0.75% of the sample rests with the top ten. As to this clone: No antigen is known for it. No clone much larger than this one lies a single base away; base qualities are absent.

The source material was peripheral blood, sampled in the second trimester of pregnancy. The source is a female donor in good health, enrolled as a control in a pregnancy study.

The nucleotides are TGTGCCAGCAGCTTAGGGCCCCCGCAGAAATTGGGCTACACCTTC. The resulting protein is CASSLGPPQKLGYTF. The chain uses TRBV7-2 and TRBJ1-2; the D gene lacks a confident call. The CDR3 measures 15 amino acids from cysteine to phenylalanine. Only the CDR3 part of the read is kept: 45 bases, read in frame from the first base. V and J are truncated by 1 base and 8 bases respectively, leaving an intervening sequence of 17 bases. The germline V gene specifies SGHTA as CDR1 and FQGNSA as CDR2.